These T cell receptor beta chains were read from a single sample in a study of CD8 T cells in ankylosing spondylitis. TCRdb ran MiXCR on the 5' RACE reads and lists one entry per CDR3 protein. The table has 350,000 to 450,000 distinct CDR3 sequences, approximately 22% seen once; the top ten hold over 10%. Sequencing used blood, either unsorted or a sorted T cell fraction (not recorded which). These receptors originate from a male donor with ankylosing spondylitis or in good health (not recorded which). The CDR3 runs from the conserved cysteine through the conserved F or W. Fields, in order: clone size, J gene, D gene, V gene, CDR3 DNA, CDR3 protein. The D gene is left open where the match is weak. Part of the rows lack a size; the others show once, few, many or a class for expanded clones.

.	TRBJ2-7	.	TRBV12-3/TRBV12-4	TGTGCCAGCAGCCTCGGGGACGTCGGCGAGCAGTACTTC	CASSLGDVGEQYF
few	TRBJ1-6	.	TRBV6-1	TGTGCCAGCCGCACAGGCATAAATTCACCCCTCCACTTT	CASRTGINSPLHF
.	TRBJ2-1	.	TRBV28	TGTGCCAGCAGCCGGGTCCCCGACACTGAGCAGTTCTTC	CASSRVPDTEQFF
.	TRBJ2-7	TRBD1	TRBV12-3/TRBV12-4	TGTGCCAGCAGTTTCTCCGGACAGGGTATTTACGAGCAGTACTTC	CASSFSGQGIYEQYF
.	TRBJ2-3	.	TRBV18	TGTGCCAGCTCACCACCGGTAACAGATACGCAGTATTTT	CASSPPVTDTQYF
few	TRBJ2-2	.	TRBV6-2/TRBV6-3	TGTGCCAGCAGACTAGTCCGGGCCGGGGAGCTGTTTTTT	CASRLVRAGELFF
.	TRBJ1-6	.	TRBV25-1	TGTGCCAGCAGTGGCGGGCCGGTCTATAATTCACCCCTCCACTTT	CASSGGPVYNSPLHF
few	TRBJ2-3	TRBD1	TRBV20-1	TGCAGTGCTAGATCCTACCGGACAGGTAACGCAGATACGCAGTATTTT	CSARSYRTGNADTQYF
.	TRBJ1-1	.	TRBV9	TGTGCCAGCAGCGTAGGTTCCGGCTTGAACACTGAAGCTTTCTTT	CASSVGSGLNTEAFF
.	TRBJ2-7	.	TRBV11-2	TGTGCCAGCAGCAACACCCGACCTTTCTCCTACGAGCAGTACTTC	CASSNTRPFSYEQYF
few	TRBJ1-2	.	TRBV29-1	TGCAGCGCCGAGTCGGGGGGAAGCTATGGCTACACCTTC	CSAESGGSYGYTF
many	TRBJ2-4	.	TRBV4-1	TGCGCCAGCAGCCCGGTGAGGCTACTAGCCAAAAACATTCAGTACTTC	CASSPVRLLAKNIQYF
.	TRBJ2-1	TRBD1	TRBV27	TGTGCCAGCACCGTACAGGGGGGATCACCCAATGAGCAGTTCTTC	CASTVQGGSPNEQFF
.	TRBJ2-7	.	TRBV4-1	TGCGCCAGCAGCCAAGAAGCCTACCTGATCGAACTCGAGCAGTACTTC	CASSQEAYLIELEQYF
few	TRBJ1-2	TRBD1	TRBV4-1	TGCGCCAGCAGCCAAGTCCGGACAGGAGAATATGGCTACACCTTC	CASSQVRTGEYGYTF
few	TRBJ2-7	.	TRBV6-1	TGTGCCAGCAGTAAAACAGGGCTCCCCTACGAGCAGTACTTC	CASSKTGLPYEQYF
few	TRBJ2-7	.	TRBV28	TGTGCCAGCAGCCCTCCTCGGGGCGAGCAGTACTTC	CASSPPRGEQYF
few	TRBJ1-1	.	TRBV4-1	TGCGCCAGCAGCCAACCCTGGACCCCGGCGGGCACTGAAGCTTTCTTT	CASSQPWTPAGTEAFF
.	TRBJ2-7	.	TRBV2	TGTGCCAGCAGTTCCACCGGGACGGACGCCTACGAGCAGTACTTC	CASSSTGTDAYEQYF
.	TRBJ2-3	TRBD1	TRBV7-9	TGTGCCAGCAGCCGGGACAGGCAGTATTTT	CASSRDRQYF
few	TRBJ2-2	.	TRBV6-1	TGTGCCAGCAAGGTATCCGGCATGTTCGCGAACACCGGGGAGCTGTTTTTT	CASKVSGMFANTGELFF
.	TRBJ2-7	.	TRBV5-8	TGTGCCAGCAGCTTGGTAACTATCGGCAGCGTGTTCTACGAGCAGTACTTC	CASSLVTIGSVFYEQYF
.	TRBJ2-1	TRBD2	TRBV4-1	TGCGCCAGCAGCCAGATAGGCGGGGGTGACCATGAGCAGTTCTTC	CASSQIGGGDHEQFF
.	TRBJ2-7	.	TRBV7-9	TGTGCCAGCACCCACAGGACAGAACCGTACGAGCAGTACTTC	CASTHRTEPYEQYF
.	TRBJ2-2	.	TRBV20-1	TGCTGTGCTAGAGATCTCCTGGAGGGCGGAGCGAACACCGGGGAGCTGTTTTTT	CCARDLLEGGANTGELFF
few	TRBJ1-1	.	TRBV6-5	TGTGCCAGCAGTTACTTCGGCGGGGCGAAGGCTTTCTTT	CASSYFGGAKAFF
.	TRBJ2-7	.	TRBV20-1	TGCAGTGCTAGAGACAAAGGGCGCTCATTCAGGGTAACCCCCTACGAGCAGTACTTC	CSARDKGRSFRVTPYEQYF
.	TRBJ2-7	.	TRBV29-1	TGCAGCGTTGGCCCCTCACTAGCCAGCGAGCAGTACTTC	CSVGPSLASEQYF
few	TRBJ2-7	.	TRBV4-2	TGTGCCAGCAGCCAGCCCCTATTCCTCTTCGTGTCCTACGAGCAGTACTTC	CASSQPLFLFVSYEQYF
few	TRBJ2-7	.	TRBV13	TGTGCCAGCAGCTTATCCAGGGTTTGGTCCTACGAGCAGTACTTC	CASSLSRVWSYEQYF
.	TRBJ2-1	TRBD2	TRBV6-2/TRBV6-3	TGTGCCAGCAGTACTACTAGCGGGGGGGTCGTGGGCAATGAGCAGTTCTTC	CASSTTSGGVVGNEQFF
few	TRBJ1-1	.	TRBV15	TGTGCCACCAGCAGAGATATCGGATACACTGAAGCTTTCTTT	CATSRDIGYTEAFF
many	TRBJ2-1	TRBD1	TRBV6-4	TGTGCCAGCAGACATGGGACAGGGGGCTACAATGAGCAGTTCTTC	CASRHGTGGYNEQFF
.	TRBJ2-5	.	TRBV11-2	TGTGCCAGCAGTCGGACTATTCAAGAGACCCAGTACTTC	CASSRTIQETQYF
few	TRBJ2-7	TRBD1	TRBV12-3/TRBV12-4	TGTGCCAGCAGGGTAGGGGACAGCCCCTACGAGCAGTACTTC	CASRVGDSPYEQYF
.	TRBJ2-2	.	TRBV4-1	TGCGCCAGCAGCCTAAACAGGAACACCGGGGAGCTGTTTTTT	CASSLNRNTGELFF
.	TRBJ2-2	.	TRBV24-1	TGTGCCACCAGTGAATCAGGGCACGGGGAGCTGTTTTTT	CATSESGHGELFF
.	TRBJ2-5	TRBD2	TRBV4-1	TGCGCCAGCAGCTACGGCGGGGGGCAAGAGACCCAGTACTTC	CASSYGGGQETQYF
.	TRBJ1-2	TRBD1	TRBV4-1	TGCGCCAGCAGCCTCGGACAGGGCGGAGGCTACACCTTC	CASSLGQGGGYTF
few	TRBJ2-1	.	TRBV2	TGTGCCAGCAGTAACCCCGGGAGTTACAATGAGCAGTTCTTC	CASSNPGSYNEQFF
few	TRBJ2-1	TRBD2	TRBV12-3/TRBV12-4	TGTGCCAGCAGAGGACTAGCGGGGGAATTTTCCTACAATGAGCAGTTCTTC	CASRGLAGEFSYNEQFF
few	TRBJ1-1	.	TRBV7-9	TGTGCCAGCAGCTTAGACGACAGTAGAGTAACTGAAGCTTTCTTT	CASSLDDSRVTEAFF
few	TRBJ1-6	TRBD1	TRBV12-3/TRBV12-4	TGTGCCAGCAGTGATACAGGGGCCTCACCCCTCCACTTT	CASSDTGASPLHF
few	TRBJ2-2	.	TRBV7-6	TGTGCCAGCAGCTTGCCCGGCGGGCTTGACACCGGGGAGCTGTTTTTT	CASSLPGGLDTGELFF
.	TRBJ2-1	TRBD1	TRBV27	TGTGCCAGCAGCGACAGGGGGCCTTTAGACAATGAGCAGTTCTTC	CASSDRGPLDNEQFF
many	TRBJ2-3	.	TRBV29-1	TGCAGCGTTCGTTCGGGGACGCCGCTTGCGCAGTATTTT	CSVRSGTPLAQYF
.	TRBJ2-1	.	TRBV7-8	TGTGCCAGCAGCCCTGGCCCTAGGGGAGAGGATGAGCAGTTCTTC	CASSPGPRGEDEQFF
.	TRBJ2-1	.	TRBV4-1	TGCGCCAGCAGCCAAGATCGGGCTTCCTACAATGAGCAGTTCTTC	CASSQDRASYNEQFF
few	TRBJ1-1	.	TRBV5-6	TGTGCCAGCAGCTTGGTCAGGGAATCTGAAGCTTTCTTT	CASSLVRESEAFF
few	TRBJ1-2	.	TRBV3-1	TGTGCCAGCAGGTCCTCCTCTAACTATGGCTACACCTTC	CASRSSSNYGYTF
few	TRBJ2-7	.	TRBV2	TGTGCCAGCAGTGAATGGGACTTACCCTACGAGCAGTACTTC	CASSEWDLPYEQYF
.	TRBJ2-3	.	TRBV4-1	TGCGCCAGCAGCCAAGTGTTAGATACGCAGTATTTT	CASSQVLDTQYF